Reported below is one T cell receptor (beta chain). These data are taken from a study of T cells after posttransplantation cyclophosphamide. Sequencing used immunoSEQ multiplex PCR; TCRdb keeps in-frame clones, though not all of them. The table includes tens of thousands of clones, roughly 86% detected once. This sequence originates from a man aged 25-45 years with a blood cancer, CMV-positive, and with a related stem cell donor. The sample was PBMCs.

The CDR3 spells CASSSGTVRYGYTF. CDR3 nucleotide sequence: TGTGCCAGCAGCTCAGGGACAGTCCGCTATGGCTACACCTTC. J is TRBJ1-2 and V is TRBV7-9; 7 bases agree with TRBD1. V gave up 4 bases and J gave up 4 bases; unmatched junction bases: 6. The CDR3 loop spans 14 amino acids. Germline values: CDR1 SEHNR, CDR2 FQNEAQ (reference sequence).